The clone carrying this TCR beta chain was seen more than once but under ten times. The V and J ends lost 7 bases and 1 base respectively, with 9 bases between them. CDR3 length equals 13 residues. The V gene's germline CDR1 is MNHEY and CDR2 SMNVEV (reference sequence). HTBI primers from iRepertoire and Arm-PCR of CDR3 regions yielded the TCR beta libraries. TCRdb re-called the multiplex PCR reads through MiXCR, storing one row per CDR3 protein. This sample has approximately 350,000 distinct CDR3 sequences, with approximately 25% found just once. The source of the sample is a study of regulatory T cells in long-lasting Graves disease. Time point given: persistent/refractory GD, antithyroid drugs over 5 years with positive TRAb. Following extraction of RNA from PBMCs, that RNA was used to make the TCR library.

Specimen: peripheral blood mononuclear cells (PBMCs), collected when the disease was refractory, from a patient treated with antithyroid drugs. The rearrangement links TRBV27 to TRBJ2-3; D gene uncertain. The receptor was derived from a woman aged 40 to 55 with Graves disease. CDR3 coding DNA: TGTGCCAGCAACTTAGTAGGCACAGATACGCAGTATTTT. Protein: CASNLVGTDTQYF.